The 12 T cell receptor beta chains listed next were all sequenced from one sample in a study of blood T cell repertoires in COVID-19. Data came from immunoSEQ multiplex PCR; TCRdb stores just in-frame clones and leaves some out. The sample carries 250,000 to 300,000 clones, around 83% recorded once. The material sequenced was peripheral blood. All receptors come from a man older than 75 with acute or convalescent COVID-19.

This chain joins TRBV7-3 and TRBJ2-3, with a weak D call TRBD1 (5 bases). Trimming stripped 4 bases from V and 6 bases from J, with 14 bases between. Germline CDR1 is SGHTA and CDR2 is FQGTGA. The CDR3 length is 14 residues. The CDR3 spells CASSSMGLRDTQYF. Here the CDR3 DNA reads TGTGCCAGCAGCTCTATGGGGCTTAGGGATACGCAGTATTTT.

This clone has more than one count but fewer than ten. The V call is TRBV7-9, the J call TRBJ1-4; the match to TRBD1 covers 9 bases. V was pared by 4 bases and J by 10 bases, with 4 bases of the junction left unmatched. Germline V CDR1 and CDR2: SEHNR, FQNEAQ (reference sequence). The CDR3 runs to 13 residues. For the CDR3, the DNA is TGTGCCAGCAGCTCCTCGGGACAGGGAAAACTGTTTTTT. Translation: CASSSSGQGKLFF.

This clone was seen once. V is TRBV18 and J is TRBJ1-2; 7 nucleotides line up with TRBD1. The V gene end was trimmed by 5 bases and the J gene end by 3 bases; junction bases not matched to a gene: 6. Germline V gene lookup returns CDR1 KGHSH and CDR2 LQKENI. The CDR3 loop spans 14 amino acids. The CDR3 protein is CASSAGQEDYGYTF. The CDR3 DNA reads as TGTGCCAGCTCAGCTGGACAGGAGGACTATGGCTACACCTTC. The full variable domain, completed using reference TRBV18 and TRBJ1-2, is NAGVMQNPRHLVRRRGQEARLRCSPMKGHSHVYWYRQLPEEGLKFMVYLQKENIIDESGMPKERFSAEFPKEGPSILRIQQVVRGDSAAYFCASSAGQEDYGYTFGSGTRLTVV.

The chain employs TRBV20-1 and TRBJ2-5; perhaps TRBD2 as D (7 bases). In germline, CDR1 is DFQATT, CDR2 SNEGSKA (reference sequence). The CDR3 length is 14 residues. V gave up 3 bases and J gave up 5 bases, with 16 bases separating them. The CDR3 protein is CSASYGGRLETQYF. DNA of the CDR3: TGCAGTGCTAGTTACGGGGGGCGCTTGGAGACCCAGTACTTC.

The chain combines TRBV18 with TRBJ2-1; D possibly corresponds to TRBD1 (5 bases). Trimming cost V 5 bases and J 7 bases, with 9 bases left between them. This CDR3 contains 12 residues. CDR1 is KGHSH and CDR2 is LQKENI in the germline V gene. The CDR3 region is CASSSRGNEQFF. For the CDR3, the DNA is TGTGCCAGCTCATCTAGGGGTAATGAGCAGTTCTTC. The complete variable domain, with remaining parts taken from reference TRBV18 and TRBJ2-1, reads NAGVMQNPRHLVRRRGQEARLRCSPMKGHSHVYWYRQLPEEGLKFMVYLQKENIIDESGMPKERFSAEFPKEGPSILRIQQVVRGDSAAYFCASSSRGNEQFFGPGTRLTVL.

CDR3 in amino acids: CATRDSGGVTDTQYF. The CDR3 nucleotides are TGTGCCACCCGAGATAGCGGGGGGGTGACAGATACGCAGTATTTT. The chain is built from TRBV6-5 and TRBJ2-3; TRBD2 matches at 11 bases. The V segment lost 10 bases and the J segment 3 bases; nucleotides outside the gene matches: 9. Germline values: CDR1 MNHEY, CDR2 SVGAGI. The length of the CDR3 is 15 residues.

The CDR3 DNA sequence: TGTGCCAGCAGTCCAACTGATAGCAATCAGCCCCAGCATTTT. It encodes CASSPTDSNQPQHF. The chain carries TRBV2 and TRBJ1-5; D gene unclear. V lost 5 bases and J 0 bases, leaving 8 bases between the germline ends. CDR3 length equals 14 residues. Germline assignment: CDR1 SNHLY and CDR2 FYNNEI.

The chain is built from TRBV19 and TRBJ2-3; TRBD1 matches 10 bases. V was clipped by 7 bases and J by 2 bases; unmatched bases: 6. Germline-derived CDR1 and CDR2 are LNHDA and SQIVND (reference sequence). The length of the CDR3 is 15 residues. CDR3 sequence: CASTGQGDTTDTQYF. CDR3 nucleotides: TGTGCCAGTACAGGACAGGGGGATACCACAGATACGCAGTATTTT.

The gene calls are TRBV4-2 and TRBJ2-3, with 13 bases identical to TRBD2. This CDR3 comprises 17 residues. Germline V lookup: CDR1 LGHNA, CDR2 YNFKEQ. V shed 2 bases, J shed 2 bases, and the junction held 4 bases outside the gene matches. The CDR3 region is CASSQQGLAGVTDTQYF. CDR3 in DNA: TGTGCCAGCAGCCAACAAGGACTAGCGGGAGTCACAGATACGCAGTATTTT.

The rearrangement links TRBV6-5 to TRBJ2-7, with 7 nucleotides matching TRBD1. This CDR3 contains 13 residues. The trim removed 7 bases at V and 6 bases at J, leaving 9 bases unmatched. The germline CDR1 and CDR2 sequences are MNHEY and SVGAGI. Here the CDR3 reads CASTFDRVGEQYF. As DNA, the CDR3 is TGTGCCAGCACCTTCGACAGGGTGGGCGAGCAGTACTTC.

This clone appeared once. The chain couples TRBV5-1 to TRBJ2-1; 7 positions match TRBD2. This CDR3 has 16 residues. CDR1 and CDR2 from the germline V gene are SGHRS and YFSETQ. Germline trimming cut 5 bases from V and 0 bases from J; bases unmatched to any gene: 8. CDR3 residues: CASRFGGGYSYNEQFF. In nucleotides, the CDR3 is TGCGCCAGCAGGTTTGGCGGGGGTTACTCCTACAATGAGCAGTTCTTC.

The chain uses TRBV5-8 and TRBJ2-1; TRBD2 is a possible D gene (6 bases). The CDR3 length is 13 residues. Germline values: CDR1 SGHTS, CDR2 YDEGEE. Trimming removed 1 base at V and 12 bases at J, with 14 bases between. The chain's CDR3 is CASSLIDGGPQFF. The CDR3, as DNA: TGTGCCAGCAGCTTGATCGACGGGGGTCCGCAGTTCTTC.